One and the same sample provided the 18 T cell receptor beta chains below, sequenced in a study of T cells after yellow fever vaccination. TCRdb independently ran MiXCR on the 5' RACE reads; one entry per CDR3 protein. This sample has approximately 330,000 distinct CDR3 sequences; over 3.5% occur once, and the top ten carry around 25%. Sequenced material: PBMCs, taken 5 days after the yellow fever booster vaccination. The receptors were sampled from a man aged 18 to 30 who received the YFV17D yellow fever vaccine.

V usage is TRBV4-1 and J usage is TRBJ2-5; 10 bases align to TRBD2. The CDR3 totals 18 residues. The J segment lost 2 bases and the V segment lost 0 bases, leaving 9 bases of the junction unmatched. Germline CDR1 MGHRA, CDR2 YSYEKL. This CDR3 is CASSQDPAGGRRQETQYF. CDR3 coding DNA: TGCGCCAGCAGCCAAGATCCAGCGGGGGGGCGGAGGCAAGAGACCCAGTACTTC.

This clonotype was seen at least ten times. The chain combines TRBV28 with TRBJ2-4; D is undetermined. Between the trimmed V and J ends, which lost 8 bases and 0 bases, there was a span of 8 bases. The CDR3 extends over 13 amino acids. Germline-derived CDR1 and CDR2 are MDHEN and SYDVKM. The CDR3 region is CASCLGAKNIQYF. The CDR3 DNA follows: TGTGCCAGCTGCCTTGGAGCCAAAAACATTCAGTACTTC.

The rearrangement joins TRBV7-2 to TRBJ2-3, with 11 bases that match TRBD2. Trimming cost V 10 bases and J 1 base; bases outside gene matches: 13. The CDR3 consists of 17 residues. Looked up from germline, CDR1 is SGHTA and CDR2 is FQGNSA. This chain's CDR3 is CATPRVSGGAGTDTQYF. The CDR3, as DNA: TGTGCCACCCCACGGGTTAGCGGGGGGGCGGGCACAGATACGCAGTATTTT.

This clonotype was counted between two and nine times. V gene TRBV20-1 combines with J gene TRBJ1-4; D uncertain. V was pared by 2 bases and J by 7 bases, with 20 bases between. The germline gives CDR1 DFQATT, CDR2 SNEGSKA (reference sequence). This CDR3 region has 16 residues. CDR3 residues: CSARPGRRGVSEKLFF. In DNA, the CDR3 is TGCAGTGCTAGACCTGGGAGGAGAGGTGTGAGTGAAAAACTGTTTTTT.

This clonotype was observed a few times. The gene calls are TRBV12-3 or TRBV12-4 and TRBJ2-1, with D tentatively TRBD1 (5 bases). The CDR3 has 13 residues. V was cut by 11 bases and J by 5 bases, with 16 bases left in between. CDR3 sequence reads: CAGGAGRHNEQFF. DNA for the CDR3: TGTGCCGGCGGTGCAGGGCGGCACAATGAGCAGTTCTTC.

V gene TRBV18 combines with J gene TRBJ1-1; D is unresolved. Per the germline V gene, CDR1 is KGHSH and CDR2 is LQKENI. Trimming shortened V by 0 bases and J by 4 bases, and 9 bases separated the two germline ends. CDR3 size: 14 residues. As DNA, the CDR3 is TGTGCCAGCTCACCACCCACAAGAGGCACTGAAGCTTTCTTT. This sequence encodes CASSPPTRGTEAFF.

The chain couples TRBV19 to TRBJ1-5; no clear D. The CDR3 runs to 14 residues. V was shortened by 5 bases and J by 5 bases, with 13 bases between the two germline ends. The germline CDR1 and CDR2 sequences are LNHDA and SQIVND (reference sequence). The CDR3 here is CASSLALTDQPQHF. CDR3 in DNA: TGTGCCAGTAGTCTGGCCCTAACAGATCAGCCCCAGCATTTT.

V usage is TRBV6-2 or TRBV6-3 and J usage is TRBJ2-2, with unresolved D. The germline V and J ends were trimmed by 2 bases and 1 base, with 8 bases remaining between them. The CDR3 totals 15 residues. Germline V gene data show CDR1 as MNHEY and CDR2 as SVGEGT. The CDR3 DNA sequence: TGTGCCAGCAGTTACGAGCAGGAGAACACCGGGGAGCTGTTTTTT. This sequence encodes CASSYEQENTGELFF.

The CDR3 here is CASSIILWGLNQPQHF. The CDR3 DNA is TGTGCCAGTAGTATCATCCTATGGGGGCTGAATCAGCCCCAGCATTTT. The chain employs TRBV19 and TRBJ1-5, with D maybe TRBD1 (6 bases). Between the trimmed V and J ends, which lost 3 bases and 4 bases, there was a span of 16 bases. Germline V gene sequence: CDR1 LNHDA, CDR2 SQIVND (reference sequence). The CDR3 extends over 16 amino acids.

The chain links TRBV12-5 to TRBJ2-7; weak D call: TRBD2 (6 bases). Germline-derived CDR1 and CDR2 are LGHNT and FRNRAP. The V and J ends lost 6 bases and 0 bases respectively, with 18 bases between them. The CDR3 sequence is 16 residues long. The CDR3 here is CASGRSGGITSYEQYF. The CDR3 coding sequence is TGTGCTAGTGGCAGGAGTGGGGGGATTACCTCCTACGAGCAGTACTTC.

This clonotype was recorded a few times. The chain carries TRBV5-1 and TRBJ2-3; D might be TRBD2 (6 bases). The CDR3 runs to 14 residues. CDR1 and CDR2 (germline): SGHRS, YFSETQ. Trimming removed 2 bases from V and 3 bases from J, with 10 bases in between. The CDR3 sequence is CASSFTSPTDTQYF. The CDR3 DNA is TGCGCCAGCAGCTTTACTAGCCCTACAGATACGCAGTATTTT.

This clonotype has at least ten counts. The chain employs TRBV4-3 and TRBJ1-5; D is perhaps TRBD1 (5 bases). With 3 bases removed from V and 7 bases from J, the gap between germline ends came to 10 bases. Germline CDR1 LGHNA, CDR2 YSLEER. This CDR3 is built from 13 residues. The CDR3 sequence: CASSQTGGQPQHF. In DNA, the CDR3 is TGCGCCAGCAGCCAGACCGGGGGACAGCCCCAGCATTTT.

The chain couples TRBV28 to TRBJ2-2; D may be TRBD2 (6 bases). The CDR3 spans 18 residues. Germline lookup yields CDR1 MDHEN and CDR2 SYDVKM. V shed 7 bases and J shed 0 bases, with 21 bases lying between them. CDR3 coding DNA: TGTGCCAGCATTCTTGGGGGGTTCAGGGAGGCGAACACCGGGGAGCTGTTTTTT. Translating gives CASILGGFREANTGELFF.

This clonotype was picked up a small number of times. CDR3 residues: CASSQARASGDYEQYF. The DNA for the CDR3 is TGTGCCAGCAGCCAGGCTAGGGCTAGCGGGGACTACGAGCAGTACTTC. The rearrangement uses TRBV4-2 and TRBJ2-7; TRBD2 aligns across 9 bases. This CDR3 has 16 amino acids. Germline CDR1 is LGHNA and CDR2 is YNFKEQ. With V trimmed by 3 bases and J by 3 bases, 9 bases remained unmatched.

The chain links TRBV23-1 to TRBJ2-5, with 12 bases matching TRBD2. TRBV23-1 is designated an ORF whose function remains uncertain. CDR3 length: 16 residues. The J segment lost 5 bases and the V segment lost 3 bases, leaving 7 bases of the junction unmatched. The CDR3 nucleotides read TGCGCCAGCAGTCACGGACTAGCGGGGTGGGGCGAGACCCAGTACTTC. This translates into CASSHGLAGWGETQYF.

This clonotype was seen a handful of times. The V call is TRBV20-1, the J call TRBJ2-5; a possible D gene is TRBD2 (5 bases). CDR3 length: 15 amino acids. Trimming pared 6 bases from V and 2 bases from J, leaving 19 bases between. In germline, CDR1 is DFQATT, CDR2 SNEGSKA (reference sequence). CDR3 protein: CSASPRRYPQETQYF. Here the CDR3 DNA reads TGCAGTGCGAGCCCCCGGAGGTACCCTCAAGAGACCCAGTACTTC.

There are many counts of this clonotype. The gene calls are TRBV4-3 and TRBJ2-5; 10 positions match TRBD2. The V gene's germline CDR1 is LGHNA and CDR2 YSLEER. The trim removed 8 bases at V and 0 bases at J, leaving 9 bases unmatched. The CDR3 runs to 16 residues. CDR3 in amino acids: CASARASGGNQETQYF. CDR3 nucleotide sequence: TGCGCCAGCGCCAGGGCTAGCGGGGGAAACCAAGAGACCCAGTACTTC.

This clonotype appeared many times. The chain employs TRBV6-5 and TRBJ1-2; 8 bases map to TRBD1. The J segment lost 5 bases and the V segment lost 3 bases, leaving 8 bases of the junction unmatched. The germline CDR1 and CDR2 sequences are MNHEY and SVGAGI. The CDR3 loop spans 15 amino acids. The CDR3 DNA follows: TGTGCCAGCAGTTATGAAGGACAGGGTACTTATGGCTACACCTTC. Translated: CASSYEGQGTYGYTF.